Presented here are 9 T cell receptor beta chains from one specimen sequenced in a study of blood T cell repertoires in COVID-19. TCRdb's copy holds only in-frame clones and misses some; the assay was immunoSEQ multiplex PCR. This sample has around 84,000 clones, with about 90% found just once. The specimen sequenced was peripheral blood. The receptors shown here come from a man over 45 with active COVID-19.

The chain has TRBV6-2 or TRBV6-3 and TRBJ2-5; D gene ambiguous. The V and J ends lost 0 bases and 1 base respectively, with 6 bases between them. Per germline, CDR1 MNHEY and CDR2 SVGEGT. This CDR3 spans 14 amino acids. CDR3 nucleotide sequence: TGTGCCAGCAGTTACTCCCGGGTCCAAGAGACCCAGTACTTC. Translating gives CASSYSRVQETQYF.

The V gene is TRBV24-1, the J gene TRBJ2-2; D remains ambiguous. The CDR3 spans 13 residues. CDR1 is KGHDR and CDR2 is SFDVKD in the germline V gene. V lost 6 bases and J 3 bases, leaving 7 bases between the germline ends. CDR3 in amino acids: CATSQAHTGELFF. CDR3 in DNA: TGTGCCACCAGTCAAGCTCACACCGGGGAGCTGTTTTTT.

The rearrangement joins TRBV6-5 to TRBJ1-2; 12 bases match TRBD1. V lost 2 bases to trimming and J lost 8 bases; unmatched junction nucleotides: 3. The CDR3 consists of 14 residues. Germline V lookup: CDR1 MNHEY, CDR2 SVGAGI. CDR3 nucleotide sequence: TGTGCCAGCAGTTACGGGACAGGGGGCGGCGGCTACACCTTC. Translating it yields CASSYGTGGGGYTF.

The chain has TRBV4-1 and TRBJ2-2; D is perhaps TRBD2 (5 bases). V gave up 1 base and J gave up 3 bases, with 18 bases separating them. The CDR3 length is 18 residues. The V gene's germline CDR1 is MGHRA and CDR2 YSYEKL. The CDR3: CASSQGGGLGSYTGELFF. CDR3 coding DNA: TGCGCCAGCAGCCAAGGCGGAGGATTGGGGTCATACACCGGGGAGCTGTTTTTT.

This clone was observed a few times. Because the CDR3 is missing its conserved closing phenylalanine or tryptophan, this is likely a read error. The DNA is left out, because the CDR3 cannot be placed on it with certainty; the CDR3 is given as TCRdb lists it. This chain uses TRBV6-1 with TRBJ2-7; TRBD2, the D gene given by the table, was not confirmed from the DNA. The germline V gene encodes CDR1 MNHNS and CDR2 SASEGT. The CDR3 region is 11 residues in length, termini included. This CDR3 reads CASSEVGTTRI.

This clone was detected only a few times. The chain recombines TRBV5-5 with TRBJ2-7; maybe TRBD1 (5 bases). V was trimmed by 1 base and J by 3 bases, leaving 14 bases between them. CDR3 length equals 15 residues. CDR1 and CDR2 (germline): SGHKS, YYEKEE (reference sequence). CDR3 residues: CASSLRATELYEQYF. CDR3 DNA sequence: TGTGCCAGCAGCTTGAGGGCGACAGAGCTCTACGAGCAGTACTTC.

This chain links TRBV28 with TRBJ1-6, with D possibly matching TRBD1 (5 bases). V lost 2 bases, J lost 9 bases, and 17 bases lay in between. This CDR3 region has 16 residues. CDR1 and CDR2 (germline): MDHEN, SYDVKM. The CDR3 coding sequence is TGTGCCAGCAGTTTACCCTGGGCAGGGATAGGTTCACCCCTCCACTTT. This codes for CASSLPWAGIGSPLHF.

The V call is TRBV23-1, the J call TRBJ2-3; tentatively, D is TRBD1 (8 bases). TRBV23-1 is assigned to the ORF class and has an uncertain function. The CDR3 extends over 16 amino acids. V lost 3 bases, J lost 7 bases, and 20 bases lay in between. CDR3 loop: CASSQGGTGPPNTQYF. CDR3 DNA sequence: TGCGCCAGCAGTCAGGGAGGGACAGGCCCCCCGAATACGCAGTATTTT.

The rearrangement uses TRBV9 and TRBJ2-7; D is perhaps TRBD1 (5 bases). CDR1 is SGDLS and CDR2 is YYNGEE in the germline V gene. The CDR3 length is 15 residues. V lost 3 bases and J 0 bases, leaving 13 bases between the germline ends. The CDR3 loop is CASSAPTAPSYEQYF. The DNA for the CDR3 is TGTGCCAGCAGCGCTCCGACAGCCCCCTCCTACGAGCAGTACTTC.